This T cell receptor (beta chain) comes out of a study of T-cell reconstitution after alpha-beta-depleted transplantation in children. The study's findings and limits: At around two months after transplant, the alpha-beta T cells were reportedly derived from several hundred expanded clones that came from non-depleted graft cells. A year post-transplant, T-cell counts and diversity derived mostly from newly produced T cells.

This CDR3 comprises 17 residues. After removal of 0 bases from V and 3 bases from J, the junction contained 8 bases not matched to a gene. Looked up from germline, CDR1 is SGHTS and CDR2 is YDEGEE. In its sample, this clonotype was seen many times. The antigen remains unidentified. Construction of the TCRbeta library involved unique molecular identifiers. MiXCR was run by TCRdb on the PCR reads, yielding one entry per CDR3 protein. Of some 830,000 distinct CDR3 sequences in the sample, roughly 15% were seen once. The specimen was PBMCs, mostly from graft donor cells, collected 360 days after TCRalphabeta/CD19-depleted stem cell transplant. This sequence joins TRBV5-8 and TRBJ2-3; 9 nucleotides line up with TRBD2. The TCR originated in a male patient aged 10-17 years who had a stem cell transplant for acute lymphoblastic leukemia, so the T cells may come from the graft donor. CDR3: CASSLASSAGGTDTQYF. The CDR3 nucleotides are TGTGCCAGCAGCTTGGCCTCCTCAGCGGGAGGAACAGATACGCAGTATTTT.